This T cell receptor (beta chain) was captured in a study of cytomegalovirus exposure and HLA in healthy donors. This clone showed up just once. What it recognizes is unknown. Amplification used 60 Vbeta primers and 13 Jbeta primers. Sequencing used immunoSEQ multiplex PCR; TCRdb keeps in-frame clones, though not all of them. Found here are nearly 200,000 clones, roughly 76% of them singletons; the top ten hold roughly 2.1%. Study results and limitations: Most TCR sequences showed up rarely, but some public TCRs showed up in many donors. Fewer N-insertions (relative to the approximately 700-donor mean) were reportedly seen in an Asian-associated ancestry cluster in a later analysis. Segments of the TCR beta V type were, in most cases, productive about 87% or about 30% of the time in an earlier analysis.

Specimen: PBMCs. The clonotype was recovered from a woman in her thirties in good health and CMV-seropositive.

CDR3 region: CSALGARETQYF. CDR3 sequence (DNA): TGCAGCGCCCTAGGAGCCCGAGAGACCCAGTACTTC. This chain joins TRBV29-1 and TRBJ2-5; D remains unclear. The CDR3 loop spans 12 amino acids. Germline CDR1 reads SQVTM; CDR2 reads ANQGSEA. The ends were cut back, 7 bases at V and 4 bases at J, with 13 bases in the middle.